These 32 T cell receptor beta chains were all obtained from the same sample, sequenced in a study of cytomegalovirus exposure and HLA in healthy donors. It was with 60 Vbeta and 13 Jbeta primers that the PCR ran. Using immunoSEQ multiplex PCR, the repertoire was profiled, and TCRdb retains in-frame clones only, with some absent. Here the sample spans about 99,000 clones, roughly 79% being singletons. Sequenced sample: PBMCs. These TCRs come from a man aged 60 to 75 in good health and CMV-seropositive.

The rearrangement uses TRBV6-1 and TRBJ1-6; D not resolved. V lost 1 base to trimming and J lost 6 bases, with 16 bases between them. Germline V gene lookup returns CDR1 MNHNS and CDR2 SASEGT. The length of the CDR3 is 17 residues. This CDR3 is CASSEDKPRPGNSPLHF. In DNA, the CDR3 is TGTGCCAGCAGTGAAGATAAGCCCCGCCCTGGTAATTCACCCCTCCACTTT.

This clone appeared a few times. The chain employs TRBV5-1 and TRBJ1-2, with 7 nucleotides matching TRBD1. The CDR3 contains 15 residues. V was pared by 3 bases and J by 6 bases, with 11 bases of the junction left unmatched. Germline V lookup: CDR1 SGHRS, CDR2 YFSETQ. The CDR3 DNA follows: TGCGCCAGCAGCTCGCTCGGGACAGAGAACAATGGCTACACCTTC. This encodes CASSSLGTENNGYTF.

This clone was detected a few times. The chain combines TRBV2 with TRBJ2-7, with 7 positions matching TRBD1. There are 13 residues in the CDR3. Germline CDR1 and CDR2: SNHLY and FYNNEI. V shed 4 bases, J shed 12 bases, and the junction held 12 bases outside the gene matches. The chain's CDR3 is CASSASLEDRRYF. CDR3 bases: TGTGCCAGCAGTGCGTCTCTCGAGGACAGGAGGTACTTC.

The chain carries TRBV4-1 and TRBJ1-6, with D possibly matching TRBD1 (5 bases). V lost 0 bases, J lost 8 bases, and 11 bases lay in between. The length of the CDR3 is 15 residues. Germline values: CDR1 MGHRA, CDR2 YSYEKL. CDR3: CASSQDIGGDSPLHF. Written as DNA, the CDR3 is TGCGCCAGCAGCCAAGACATCGGGGGGGATTCACCCCTCCACTTT.

This chain uses TRBV6-8 with TRBJ2-1, with 9 bases aligning to TRBD2. Trimming took 8 bases from V and 7 from J; bases not matched to a gene: 6. Germline V CDR1 and CDR2: MNHGY, SAAAGT. CDR3 size: 13 residues. The CDR3 sequence is CASVQRGENEQFF. The CDR3 nucleotides read TGTGCCAGCGTCCAGCGGGGGGAGAATGAGCAGTTCTTC.

The CDR3 spells CAISESRGFNYGYTF. The CDR3 DNA sequence: TGTGCCATCAGTGAAAGTAGGGGTTTTAACTATGGCTACACCTTC. The rearrangement links TRBV10-3 to TRBJ1-2; a weak D match, TRBD1 (5 bases). V was shortened by 3 bases and J by 1 base, with 12 bases between the two germline ends. The CDR3 contains 15 residues. The germline gives CDR1 ENHRY, CDR2 SYGVKD.

The rearrangement links TRBV5-1 to TRBJ1-3; possible D gene TRBD1, 6 bases. Trimming took 4 bases from V and 2 from J, leaving 13 bases between them. The V gene's germline CDR1 is SGHRS and CDR2 YFSETQ. The CDR3 is made up of 15 amino acids. CDR3 DNA sequence: TGCGCCAGCAGCGTACAGGGTTTAGCTGGAAACACCATATATTTT. Translated, it gives CASSVQGLAGNTIYF.

This rearrangement joins TRBV27 to TRBJ1-1; the D is unclear. This CDR3 comprises 11 residues. V gave up 6 bases and J gave up 3 bases, with 5 bases separating them. Germline loops: CDR1 MNHEY, CDR2 SMNVEV (reference sequence). CDR3 loop: CASSGYTEAFF. Here the CDR3 DNA reads TGTGCCAGCAGCGGGTACACTGAAGCTTTCTTT.

The chain is built from TRBV5-4 and TRBJ1-2; D is undetermined. The germline V gene has CDR1 SGHNT and CDR2 YYREEE (reference sequence). V dropped 0 bases and J dropped 0 bases, with 3 bases sitting between them. This CDR3 contains 13 residues. The CDR3 is CASSLDTNYGYTF. CDR3 DNA sequence: TGTGCCAGCAGCTTGGACACTAACTATGGCTACACCTTC.

The chain is built from TRBV29-1 and TRBJ2-6, with D hard to call. Germline CDR1 reads SQVTM; CDR2 reads ANQGSEA. Trimming took off 5 bases at V and 4 bases at J, with 6 bases between the two ends. This CDR3 region has 12 residues. CDR3 loop: CSVYSGANVLTF. CDR3 nucleotides: TGCAGCGTTTATTCCGGGGCCAACGTCCTGACTTTC.

This clone was seen more than once but under ten times. DNA of the CDR3: TGTGCCAGCAGTCCACAGGGGTATGGGGCCAACGTCCTGACTTTC. This translates into CASSPQGYGANVLTF. This sequence joins TRBV2 and TRBJ2-6; 7 nucleotides line up with TRBD1. Germline assignment: CDR1 SNHLY and CDR2 FYNNEI. V shed 5 bases and J 3 bases; nucleotides not matched to a gene: 4. The CDR3 is made up of 15 amino acids.

This clone was seen only once. This sequence joins TRBV29-1 and TRBJ2-7; D is unresolved. The germline V gene encodes CDR1 SQVTM and CDR2 ANQGSEA. The CDR3 loop spans 12 amino acids. V was clipped by 5 bases and J by 5 bases, with 13 bases between them. The CDR3, as DNA: TGCAGCGTTTGGCTCGCAACCCACGAGCAGTACTTC. Translation gives CSVWLATHEQYF.

The genes are TRBV6-6 and TRBJ2-5; perhaps TRBD1 as D (8 bases). Germline assignment: CDR1 MNHNY and CDR2 SVGAGI (reference sequence). The CDR3 loop spans 15 amino acids. The V end was cut by 2 bases, the J end by 2 bases, with 12 bases between. The CDR3 reads CASSYDRGGQETQYF. In nucleotides, the CDR3 is TGTGCCAGCAGTTACGACAGGGGAGGGCAAGAGACCCAGTACTTC.

The V and J genes are TRBV6-6 and TRBJ2-6; no firm D call. The CDR3 loop spans 13 amino acids. The V gene's germline CDR1 is MNHNY and CDR2 SVGAGI (reference sequence). The V and J ends lost 8 bases and 0 bases respectively, with 5 bases between them. DNA of the CDR3: TGTGCCAGCCAAAACTCTGGGGCCAACGTCCTGACTTTC. Translating it yields CASQNSGANVLTF.

The chain is built from TRBV18 and TRBJ2-5; D remains ambiguous. Looked up from germline, CDR1 is KGHSH and CDR2 is LQKENI. There are 15 residues in the CDR3. V dropped 3 bases and J dropped 5 bases, with 16 bases sitting between them. The CDR3 loop is CASSPWAPDGETQYF. DNA for the CDR3: TGTGCCAGCTCACCCTGGGCCCCGGATGGGGAGACCCAGTACTTC.

The chain couples TRBV9 to TRBJ2-1, with unresolved D. CDR1 and CDR2 (germline): SGDLS, YYNGEE. The CDR3 loop spans 16 amino acids. Trimming stripped 0 bases from V and 0 bases from J, with 10 bases between. The DNA for the CDR3 is TGTGCCAGCAGCGTAGGAGGTACCAGCTCCTACAATGAGCAGTTCTTC. It is translated as CASSVGGTSSYNEQFF.

The chain has TRBV18 and TRBJ2-3; 11 nucleotides align to TRBD1. From germline, CDR1 is KGHSH and CDR2 LQKENI. This CDR3 is 17 amino acids long. After removal of 1 base from V and 1 base from J, the junction contained 4 bases not matched to a gene. The CDR3 DNA reads TGTGCCAGCTCACCACTCGGACAGGGGGCCGGCACAGATACGCAGTATTTT. Residues: CASSPLGQGAGTDTQYF.

This clone was counted only a few times. In DNA form, the CDR3 reads TGTGCCAGCAGCTCTTACGGGGGATCCCGCAATGAGCAGTTCTTC. It specifies CASSSYGGSRNEQFF. This chain links TRBV7-9 with TRBJ2-1; D might be TRBD2 (6 bases). V was shortened by 4 bases and J by 6 bases, with 16 bases between the two germline ends. The V gene's germline CDR1 is SEHNR and CDR2 FQNEAQ (reference sequence). The CDR3 spans 15 residues.

The chain recombines TRBV10-1 with TRBJ1-1, with D hard to call. Germline CDR1 WNHNN, CDR2 SYGVQD (reference sequence). The CDR3 is 11 residues long. The V end was cut by 5 bases, the J end by 7 bases, with 8 bases between. CDR3 in amino acids: CASSSPGEAFF. The CDR3 DNA is TGCGCCAGCAGTTCTCCCGGTGAAGCTTTCTTT.

The chain combines TRBV5-6 with TRBJ1-2; D is ambiguous. V shed 2 bases and J shed 7 bases, with 9 bases lying between them. Germline V gene sequence: CDR1 SGHDT, CDR2 YYEEEE. The CDR3 loop spans 12 amino acids. The CDR3 coding sequence is TGTGCCAGCAGCTTCGGAGCCCCTGGCTACACCTTC. Protein sequence: CASSFGAPGYTF.

The V call is TRBV7-3, the J call TRBJ2-7; TRBD1 agrees at 8 bases. V shed 1 base and J 8 bases; nucleotides not matched to a gene: 16. CDR3 length: 17 residues. CDR1 is SGHTA and CDR2 is FQGTGA in the germline V gene. This CDR3 reads CASSLNGGDRTNTKQYF. In DNA, the CDR3 is TGTGCCAGCAGCTTAAATGGAGGGGACAGGACAAATACGAAGCAGTACTTC. Variable domain in full (rest from reference TRBV7-3 and TRBJ2-7): GAGVSQTPSNKVTEKGKYVELRCDPISGHTALYWYRQSLGQGPEFLIYFQGTGAADDSGLPNDRFFAVRPEGSVSTLKIQRTERGDSAVYLCASSLNGGDRTNTKQYFGPGTRLTVT.

The chain employs TRBV7-8 and TRBJ2-2, with 7 bases aligning to TRBD1. The CDR3 runs to 13 residues. CDR1 is SGHVS, CDR2 FQNEAQ, per germline. The CDR3 loop is CGEGQLNTGELFF. The CDR3 nucleotides are TGTGGCGAGGGACAGTTGAACACCGGGGAGCTGTTTTTT.

CDR3 nucleotides: TGCGCCAGCAGCCGCGGACAGGGTCCCTACAATGAGCAGTTCTTC. It is translated as CASSRGQGPYNEQFF. The chain is built from TRBV4-3 and TRBJ2-1, with 8 bases aligning to TRBD1. The CDR3 is made up of 15 amino acids. Germline V lookup: CDR1 LGHNA, CDR2 YSLEER. V was pared by 4 bases and J by 2 bases, with 4 bases of the junction left unmatched.

Comment on this clone: Germline is not matched at one junction end, which may reflect a read error. V gene TRBV7-9 combines with J gene TRBJ1-2; unclear D gene. Germline values: CDR1 SEHNR, CDR2 FQNEAQ (reference sequence). The CDR3 runs 12 residues. CDR3 nucleotides: TGTTCCAGCACCGAGACAAGCTATGGCTACACCTTC. Residues: CSSTETSYGYTF. Filled out from reference TRBV7-9 and TRBJ1-2, the complete variable domain reads DTGVSQNPRHKITKRGQNVTFRCDPISEHNRLYWYRQTLGQGPEFLTYFQNEAQLEKSRLLSDRFSAERPKGSFSTLEIQRTEQGDSAMYLCSSTETSYGYTFGSGTRLTVV.

The chain uses TRBV28 and TRBJ1-5, with a possible D match to TRBD1 (6 bases). Germline lookup yields CDR1 MDHEN and CDR2 SYDVKM. The CDR3 extends over 14 amino acids. The DNA for the CDR3 is TGTGCTGCTGGGGGCTCTAGGAGCAATCAGCCCCAGCATTTT. As protein: CAAGGSRSNQPQHF.

The rearrangement links TRBV5-1 to TRBJ1-1, with TRBD1 as a possible D gene (5 bases). Looked up from germline, CDR1 is SGHRS and CDR2 is YFSETQ. The CDR3 has 14 amino acids. Trimming took 3 bases from V and 1 from J, leaving 10 bases between them. The CDR3 loop is CASSWGLENTEAFF. The CDR3 region has the DNA TGCGCCAGCAGCTGGGGACTAGAGAACACTGAAGCTTTCTTT. The full variable domain, rest sourced from reference TRBV5-1 and TRBJ1-1, is KAGVTQTPRYLIKTRGQQVTLSCSPISGHRSVSWYQQTPGQGLQFLFEYFSETQRNKGNFPGRFSGRQFSNSRSEMNVSTLELGDSALYLCASSWGLENTEAFFGQGTRLTVV.

The chain employs TRBV18 and TRBJ1-4; TRBD1 agrees at 7 bases. The CDR3 has 15 residues. CDR1 and CDR2 from the germline V gene are KGHSH and LQKENI. V shed 1 base, J shed 7 bases, and the junction held 6 bases outside the gene matches. The DNA for the CDR3 is TGTGCCAGCTCACCACAGGAGGGGGCCTTTGAAAAACTGTTTTTT. Translation gives CASSPQEGAFEKLFF.

The chain couples TRBV4-2 to TRBJ2-3, with 10 nucleotides matching TRBD2. The CDR3 loop spans 16 amino acids. Germline V gene sequence: CDR1 LGHNA, CDR2 YNFKEQ. V was clipped by 1 base and J by 1 base; unmatched bases: 2. In nucleotides, the CDR3 is TGTGCCAGCAGCCAAGTCACTAGCGGGGGCACAGATACGCAGTATTTT. Translation: CASSQVTSGGTDTQYF.

This chain links TRBV18 with TRBJ1-2; 7 nucleotides match TRBD1. CDR3 length: 13 amino acids. V lost 4 bases to trimming and J lost 2 bases; unmatched junction nucleotides: 1. Germline lookup yields CDR1 KGHSH and CDR2 LQKENI. DNA of the CDR3: TGTGCCAGCTCACAGACAGGGAACTATGGCTACACCTTC. Protein product: CASSQTGNYGYTF.

J is TRBJ1-1 and V is TRBV7-2; 9 nucleotides line up with TRBD1. From germline, CDR1 is SGHTA and CDR2 FQGNSA. The V and J ends lost 5 bases and 0 bases, in that order; junction bases with no gene match: 4. This CDR3 has 15 residues. Here the CDR3 reads CASSVQGAVNTEAFF. DNA of the CDR3: TGTGCCAGCAGCGTACAGGGGGCAGTGAACACTGAAGCTTTCTTT.

The gene calls are TRBV7-8 and TRBJ1-2; D is unclear. Trimming removed 1 base at V and 8 bases at J, with 17 bases between. The germline CDR1 and CDR2 sequences are SGHVS and FQNEAQ. The CDR3 contains 15 residues. The CDR3 protein is CASSLGDGGLGGYTF. The CDR3 DNA sequence: TGTGCCAGCAGCTTAGGTGACGGAGGGCTGGGGGGCTACACCTTC.

V and J are TRBV29-1 and TRBJ1-2, with 9 bases lining up with TRBD1. V trimming: 8 bases; J trimming: 4 bases; junction bases outside the gene matches: 8. Looked up from germline, CDR1 is SQVTM and CDR2 is ANQGSEA. This CDR3 spans 13 amino acids. CDR3 in amino acids: CSTPGTGIYGYTF. For the CDR3, the DNA is TGCAGCACCCCCGGGACAGGGATCTATGGCTACACCTTC.